This is a list of T cell receptor beta chains from one sample in a study of T cell responses to AZD1222 COVID-19 vaccine. Assay used: immunoSEQ multiplex PCR; TCRdb lists only in-frame clones, some missing. The sample lists over 130,000 clones, approximately 92% occurring once. This sample comprised peripheral blood, obtained 28 days after the second AZD1222 dose. The receptors shown here come from an adult who received the AZD1222 COVID-19 vaccine. CDR3s include the opening cysteine and the closing phenylalanine or tryptophan. D genes are given only for firm matches. Expanded clones get a size class; other rows say once, few or many, or leave the size out.

>TRBJ1-3|-|TRBV28|-
TGTGCCAGCAGGGGGTCGGGGGGAAACACCATATATTTT
CASRGSGGNTIYF
>TRBJ2-2|once|TRBV18|TRBD1
TGTGCCAGCTCACTCGGGACAGGGCTCACCGGGGAGCTGTTTTTT
CASSLGTGLTGELFF
>TRBJ1-4|-|TRBV10-2|-
TGCGCCAGTCGAGGGGGGCTGGGCAGTGAAAAACTGTTTTTT
CASRGGLGSEKLFF
>TRBJ1-6|-|TRBV11-2|-
TGTGCCAGCAGCTTAAGACAGAATAATTCACCCCTCCACTTT
CASSLRQNNSPLHF
>TRBJ1-1|-|TRBV2|-
TGTGCCAGCGGCGGGGTTAACACTGAAGCTTTCTTT
CASGGVNTEAFF
>TRBJ1-1|-|TRBV2|-
TGTGCCAGCAGTCCGCTGAGAGGGAACACTGAAGCTTTCTTT
CASSPLRGNTEAFF
>TRBJ2-3|-|TRBV24-1|-
TGTGCCACCAGTGGGGTGGGGTTTGGGACAGATACGCAGTATTTT
CATSGVGFGTDTQYF
>TRBJ2-2|-|TRBV2|TRBD1
TGTGCCAGCAGGCAACAGGGGGCTAACACCGGGGAGCTGTTTTTT
CASRQQGANTGELFF
>TRBJ2-7|once|TRBV6-6|-
TGTGCCAGCAGGGACGAGGGGGGTACCTACGAGCAGTACTTC
CASRDEGGTYEQYF
>TRBJ1-4|-|TRBV15|-
TGTGCCACCAGCCGAGAGGGCAGACAAACAACTAATGAAAAACTGTTTTTT
CATSREGRQTTNEKLFF
>TRBJ1-2|-|TRBV7-9|TRBD1
TGTGCCAGCGGATCCGAGGACAGGAGGGGCGGCTACACCTTC
CASGSEDRRGGYTF
>TRBJ2-5|once|TRBV11-2|TRBD2
TGTGCCAGCAGCTTAGGTAGCGGGCAAGAGACCCAGTACTTC
CASSLGSGQETQYF
>TRBJ1-2|once|TRBV14|-
TGTGCCAGCAGCCAAGATCTAGGGGCACATGGCTACACCTTC
CASSQDLGAHGYTF
>TRBJ1-6|-|TRBV6-5|-
TGTGCCAGCAGTTATAGGCAGGGGCCCAATTCACCCCTCCACTTT
CASSYRQGPNSPLHF
>TRBJ2-4|-|TRBV20-1|-
TGCAGTGCTAGTCTACTAGCCAAAAACATTCAGTACTTC
CSASLLAKNIQYF
>TRBJ1-1|-|TRBV11-2|-
TGTGCCAGCAGCTCAGGGGCACCCCAAACTGAAGCTTTCTTT
CASSSGAPQTEAFF
>TRBJ2-7|once|TRBV12-3/TRBV12-4|TRBD2
TGTGCCAGCACGGGACTATCCTACGAGCAGTACTTC
CASTGLSYEQYF
>TRBJ1-4|-|TRBV2|TRBD1
TGTGCCAGCAAGGGGGCCCTTGGGTTGTTTTTT
CASKGALGLFF
>TRBJ2-1|-|TRBV13|TRBD2
TGTGCCAGCAGCCCTGGGACTAGCGGGAGTTGGGGTGAGCAGTTCTTC
CASSPGTSGSWGEQFF
>TRBJ1-2|-|TRBV25-1|-
TGTGCCAGCAATACAGGGAACTATGGCTACACCTTC
CASNTGNYGYTF